Included here is one TCR beta chain sequence, with context. This CDR3 comprises 15 residues. Trimming took 1 base from V and 11 from J; bases not matched to a gene: 9. This record belongs to a study of blood T cells in healthy people across ages. Alongside a J-beta primer mix, a sample-barcoded 5' primer served in a second PCR lasting 7 to 11 cycles. Using its own MiXCR run on the 5' RACE reads, TCRdb lists one record per CDR3 protein. This sample yields approximately 2,000,000 distinct CDR3 sequences, of which approximately 40% are seen a single time; approximately 22% belongs to the top ten. Sequencing used blood. The chain employs TRBV12-3 or TRBV12-4 and TRBJ2-1; 9 bases agree with TRBD2. The receptor comes from a human donor in good health. In nucleotides, the CDR3 is TGTGCCAGCAGTTTAGTTTCGCCTAGCGGGGATCAGCAGTTCTTC. Encoded protein: CASSLVSPSGDQQFF.